Listed here are 19 T cell receptor beta chains from one sample, sequenced in a study of human T cells and chemical hapten exposure. TCRdb called the RACE reads again in MiXCR, with one record for every CDR3 protein. In the table there are 150,000 to 200,000 distinct CDR3 sequences, roughly 15% of which are singletons. Time point here: patch test 1, 2 weeks after DPC sensitization. Treatment in this sample: therapeutic diphenylcyclopropenone sensitization with weekly scalp DPC. The source material was whole blood, sampled in connection with sensitization to the hapten diphenylcyclopropenone (DPC). The receptors come from a woman aged 25 to 39 with alopecia areata. Some clones in this sample may be carry-over from other donors' samples.

This clonotype appeared many times. The chain is built from TRBV7-6 and TRBJ1-1; no definite D call. Germline CDR1 and CDR2: SGHVS and FNYEAQ. V was shortened by 0 bases and J by 4 bases, with 9 bases between the two germline ends. The length of the CDR3 is 14 residues. CDR3 nucleotides: TGTGCCAGCAGCTTAGCAGTCAGCGGCACTGAAGCTTTCTTT. Translating it yields CASSLAVSGTEAFF.

The table lists this clonotype with a few counts. The CDR3 sequence: CASSLSGQGWGEQFF. The CDR3 nucleotides read TGTGCCAGCAGCTTATCTGGACAGGGATGGGGTGAGCAGTTCTTC. This sequence joins TRBV7-6 and TRBJ2-1; 8 nucleotides agree with TRBD1. V was clipped by 2 bases and J by 9 bases; unmatched bases: 9. The CDR3 extends over 15 amino acids. The germline V gene has CDR1 SGHVS and CDR2 FNYEAQ.

This clonotype was observed a handful of times. The V call is TRBV29-1, the J call TRBJ2-1; 10 bases line up with TRBD2. J lost 7 bases, V lost 6 bases, and 9 bases had no gene match. CDR3 size: 14 residues. Germline CDR1 SQVTM, CDR2 ANQGSEA. The CDR3 region has the DNA TGCAGCGTAGAACCGGGACTAGCGCCGAATGAGCAGTTCTTC. Translated: CSVEPGLAPNEQFF.

This chain uses TRBV20-1 with TRBJ2-7; 8 nucleotides match TRBD2. With V trimmed by 3 bases and J by 2 bases, 6 bases remained unmatched. The CDR3 has 14 residues. CDR1 is DFQATT and CDR2 is SNEGSKA in the germline V gene (reference sequence). CDR3 sequence: CSARSGLGTYEQYF. For the CDR3, the DNA is TGCAGTGCTAGGTCGGGACTAGGGACCTACGAGCAGTACTTC.

This clonotype was observed a few times. The chain carries TRBV29-1 and TRBJ1-2; the match to TRBD1 covers 9 bases. Germline V gene sequence: CDR1 SQVTM, CDR2 ANQGSEA. The CDR3 has 13 amino acids. The V segment lost 4 bases and the J segment 0 bases; nucleotides outside the gene matches: 0. The CDR3 DNA reads as TGCAGCGTTGGGGACAGGGCTAACTATGGCTACACCTTC. Its translation: CSVGDRANYGYTF. Variable domain in full (rest from reference TRBV29-1 and TRBJ1-2): SAVISQKPSRDICQRGTSLTIQCQVDSQVTMMFWYRQQPGQSLTLIATANQGSEATYESGFVIDKFPISRPNLTFSTLTVSNMSPEDSSIYLCSVGDRANYGYTFGSGTRLTVV.

This clonotype was counted only a few times. Relative to the germline gene, one junction end is altered; a read error may explain this. The chain couples TRBV7-7 to TRBJ2-5; 16 bases align to TRBD2. Germline CDR1 is SSHAT and CDR2 is FNYEAQ (reference sequence). The CDR3 is 16 residues long. CDR3 coding DNA: TGTGCTAGCAGCTTGGGACTAGCGGGAGGGGAAGAGACCCAGTACTTC. Translation: CASSLGLAGGEETQYF.

The sample holds many counts of this clonotype. The genes are TRBV5-4 and TRBJ2-7; D not resolved. The CDR3 covers 15 residues. Germline assignment: CDR1 SGHNT and CDR2 YYREEE (reference sequence). V lost 4 bases and J 0 bases, leaving 14 bases between the germline ends. CDR3 sequence: CASSPKGLASYEQYF. In DNA form, the CDR3 reads TGTGCCAGCAGCCCCAAAGGGCTCGCCTCCTACGAGCAGTACTTC. Together with reference TRBV5-4 and TRBJ2-7, the CDR3 gives the full variable domain: ETGVTQSPTHLIKTRGQQVTLRCSSQSGHNTVSWYQQALGQGPQFIFQYYREEENGRGNFPPRFSGLQFPNYSSELNVNALELDDSALYLCASSPKGLASYEQYFGPGTRLTVT.

The chain is built from TRBV29-1 and TRBJ2-3, with D possibly TRBD1 on 6 matching bases. Trimming removed 3 bases at V and 3 bases at J, with 25 bases between. From germline, CDR1 is SQVTM and CDR2 ANQGSEA. The CDR3 loop spans 18 amino acids. CDR3 DNA: TGCAGCGTTGACGGGACATACAAGAGCAATCGAGCTACAGATACGCAGTATTTT. It specifies CSVDGTYKSNRATDTQYF.

The V gene is TRBV7-9, the J gene TRBJ2-3; tentative D call: TRBD1 (6 bases). V lost 5 bases, J lost 0 bases, and 15 bases lay in between. Germline CDR1 reads SEHNR; CDR2 reads FQNEAQ (reference sequence). The CDR3 runs 16 residues. This CDR3 reads CASSTTDSESTDTQYF. The CDR3 region has the DNA TGTGCCAGCAGCACTACGGACAGCGAAAGCACAGATACGCAGTATTTT.

This clonotype was seen at least ten times. The J gene is TRBJ2-3, the V gene TRBV5-1; perhaps TRBD2 as D (6 bases). The V and J ends lost 4 bases and 6 bases respectively, with 18 bases between them. CDR1 and CDR2 from the germline V gene are SGHRS and YFSETQ. The CDR3 runs 15 residues. The CDR3 nucleotides read TGCGCCAGCAGCCCCGGCGGGGTCCCCGGGGATACGCAGTATTTT. It yields the protein CASSPGGVPGDTQYF.

This clonotype was counted between two and nine times. The chain joins TRBV7-6 to TRBJ2-1; TRBD2 aligns across 8 bases. Losses at the gene ends were 4 bases for V and 4 bases for J; bases not matched to a gene: 6. This CDR3 spans 15 amino acids. The germline V gene has CDR1 SGHVS and CDR2 FNYEAQ. The CDR3 is CASSYLAGTYNEQFF. The CDR3 DNA follows: TGTGCCAGCAGCTATTTAGCGGGAACGTACAATGAGCAGTTCTTC.

This clonotype was seen a few times. This chain connects TRBV6-5 to TRBJ2-7, with D maybe TRBD1 (6 bases). This CDR3 contains 14 residues. Trimming removed 2 bases at V and 4 bases at J, with 12 bases between. The germline V gene has CDR1 MNHEY and CDR2 SVGAGI. The CDR3 bases are TGTGCCAGCAGTTACAGGGCAGGGGCTTACGAGCAGTACTTC. Its translation: CASSYRAGAYEQYF.

This clonotype appeared many times. V is TRBV18 and J is TRBJ2-5; no reliable D call. The CDR3 length is 11 residues. V was cut by 8 bases and J by 3 bases, with 7 bases left in between. From germline, CDR1 is KGHSH and CDR2 LQKENI. CDR3 sequence: CASSPKETQYF. DNA of the CDR3: TGTGCCAGCAGCCCTAAAGAGACCCAGTACTTC.

This clonotype showed up just a few times. The chain's CDR3 is CASSPAGQGELHEQYF. The CDR3 coding sequence is TGTGCCAGCAGTCCCGCGGGACAGGGCGAACTGCACGAGCAGTACTTC. The chain uses TRBV28 and TRBJ2-7; TRBD1 matches at 9 bases. The CDR3 contains 16 residues. The trim removed 5 bases at V and 5 bases at J, leaving 13 bases unmatched. Germline CDR1 is MDHEN and CDR2 is SYDVKM.

The chain uses TRBV5-1 and TRBJ2-5, with TRBD2 matching over 7 bases. CDR1 SGHRS and CDR2 YFSETQ come from the germline V gene. With 0 bases clipped from V and 1 base from J, the junction kept 3 bases outside the gene matches. The CDR3 totals 15 residues. The CDR3 here is CASSLAGGFQETQYF. The CDR3 nucleotides are TGCGCCAGCAGCTTGGCGGGGGGTTTCCAAGAGACCCAGTACTTC.

The chain carries TRBV3-1 and TRBJ1-5, with 7 bases identical to TRBD1. The junction had 0 bases not matched to a gene; V was cut back by 1 base and J by 6 bases. Germline V gene sequence: CDR1 LGHDT, CDR2 YNNKEL (reference sequence). The length of the CDR3 is 13 residues. CDR3 nucleotide sequence: TGTGCCAGCAGCCAAGGGACAGGTCAGCCCCAGCATTTT. This sequence encodes CASSQGTGQPQHF.

This clonotype has a handful of counts. This sequence joins TRBV15 and TRBJ2-1; D ambiguous. The CDR3 sequence is 14 residues long. The V end was cut by 2 bases, the J end by 9 bases, with 14 bases between. CDR1 is LNHNV, CDR2 YYDKDF, per germline (reference sequence). The CDR3 sequence: CATSRIRPPSEQFF. In DNA, the CDR3 is TGTGCCACCAGCAGAATTCGACCCCCCAGTGAGCAGTTCTTC.

As concerns this clonotype: One end of the junction varies from germline; a read error may be responsible. The chain carries TRBV9 and TRBJ2-5, with TRBD2 matching 9 bases. The CDR3 is 15 amino acids. Looked up from germline, CDR1 is SGDLS and CDR2 is YYNGEE. CDR3 bases: TGTCCCAGCAGCGTCGGGGGACTAGCCCAAGAGACCCAGTACTTC. It is translated as CPSSVGGLAQETQYF.

The rearrangement links TRBV7-2 to TRBJ1-1; D not resolved. The CDR3 is 16 residues long. Germline CDR1 reads SGHTA; CDR2 reads FQGNSA. Trimming left V 4 bases short and J 0 bases short, with 15 bases between. The CDR3 region has the DNA TGTGCCAGCAGCTCCCCGCAGATACTTATGAACACTGAAGCTTTCTTT. It encodes CASSSPQILMNTEAFF.